This TCR beta chain was recovered during a study of cytomegalovirus exposure and HLA in healthy donors. Study-wide background: Out of 350 to 400 genotyped donors, around 80% belonged to the Caucasian-associated ancestry cluster.

60 Vbeta and 13 Jbeta primers were used in PCR. TCRdb keeps only in-frame clones here, not all; method: immunoSEQ multiplex PCR. Altogether about 76,000 clones are present, just over 70% being singletons, with the ten largest covering roughly 5.2%. This clone was observed a handful of times. V was clipped by 3 bases and J by 1 base; unmatched bases: 3. Germline CDR1 reads SGHTS; CDR2 reads YDEGEE. The CDR3 is made up of 14 amino acids. The V gene is TRBV5-8, the J gene TRBJ1-2; 7 nucleotides match TRBD1. Sequences were obtained from PBMCs. The clonotype was recovered from a man aged 55 to 70 in good health and CMV-seropositive. The CDR3 nucleotides are TGTGCCAGCAGCTGGCAGGGGGTTAACTATGGCTACACCTTC. Protein sequence: CASSWQGVNYGYTF.